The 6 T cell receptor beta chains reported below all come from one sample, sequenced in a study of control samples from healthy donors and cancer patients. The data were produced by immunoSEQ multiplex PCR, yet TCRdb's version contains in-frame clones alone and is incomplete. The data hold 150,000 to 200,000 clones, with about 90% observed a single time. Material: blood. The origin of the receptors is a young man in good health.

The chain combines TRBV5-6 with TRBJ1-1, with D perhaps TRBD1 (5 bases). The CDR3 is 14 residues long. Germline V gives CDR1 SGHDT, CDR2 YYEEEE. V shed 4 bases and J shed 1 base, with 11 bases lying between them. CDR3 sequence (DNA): TGTGCCAGCAGCGGGGCGGGGGGGAACACTGAAGCTTTCTTT. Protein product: CASSGAGGNTEAFF.

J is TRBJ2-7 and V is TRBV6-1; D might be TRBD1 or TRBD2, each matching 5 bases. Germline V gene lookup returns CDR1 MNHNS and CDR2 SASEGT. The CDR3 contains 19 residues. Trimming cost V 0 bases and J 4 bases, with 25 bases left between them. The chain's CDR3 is CASSEARVRVGTGTYEQYF. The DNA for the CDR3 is TGTGCCAGCAGTGAAGCTCGGGTCCGCGTCGGGACGGGGACGTACGAGCAGTACTTC.

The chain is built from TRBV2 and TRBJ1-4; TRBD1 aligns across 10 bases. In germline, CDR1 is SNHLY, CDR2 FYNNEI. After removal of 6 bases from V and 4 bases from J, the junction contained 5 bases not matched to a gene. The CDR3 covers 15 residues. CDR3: CASRGDRGGNEKLFF. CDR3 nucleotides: TGTGCCAGCAGGGGGGACAGGGGCGGTAATGAAAAACTGTTTTTT.

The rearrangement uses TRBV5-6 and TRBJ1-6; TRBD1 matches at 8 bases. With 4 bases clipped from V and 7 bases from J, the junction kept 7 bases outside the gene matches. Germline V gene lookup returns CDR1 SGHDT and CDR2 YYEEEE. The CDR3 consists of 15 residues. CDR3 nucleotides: TGTGCCAGCAGCCGTGAGACAGGGGCGAATTCACCCCTCCACTTT. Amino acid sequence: CASSRETGANSPLHF. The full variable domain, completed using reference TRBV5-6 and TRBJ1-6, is DAGVTQSPTHLIKTRGQQVTLRCSPKSGHDTVSWYQQALGQGPQFIFQYYEEEERQRGNFPDRFSGHQFPNYSSELNVNALLLGDSALYLCASSRETGANSPLHFGNGTRLTVT.

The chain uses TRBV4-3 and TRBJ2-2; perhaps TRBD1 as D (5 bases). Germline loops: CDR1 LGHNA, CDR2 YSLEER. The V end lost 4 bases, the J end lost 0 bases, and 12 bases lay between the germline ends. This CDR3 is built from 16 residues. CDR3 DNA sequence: TGCGCCAGCAGCCTCGTCGCAGGGACGAACACCGGGGAGCTGTTTTTT. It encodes CASSLVAGTNTGELFF.

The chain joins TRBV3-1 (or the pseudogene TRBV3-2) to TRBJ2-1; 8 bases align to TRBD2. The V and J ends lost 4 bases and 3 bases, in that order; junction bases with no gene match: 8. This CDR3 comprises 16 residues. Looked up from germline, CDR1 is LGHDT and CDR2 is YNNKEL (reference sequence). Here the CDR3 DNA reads TGTGCCAGCAGCCGAAGTAACGGGGGGGTCTACAATGAGCAGTTCTTC. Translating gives CASSRSNGGVYNEQFF.